The T cell receptor beta chain described here comes from a study of Graves' ophthalmopathy and Graves' hyperthyroidism. There are many counts of this clonotype. What it binds is unknown. General study findings and limits: In predicting ophthalmopathy progression, the model reached about 71% sensitivity and about 73% specificity. Separation of ophthalmopathy from stable hyperthyroidism was achieved by a 13-signature model, at about 90% sensitivity and around 81% specificity.

Orbital computed tomography, together with clinical symptoms, serum thyroxine, TRAb and thyroid ultrasound, was used for diagnosis. Fresh peripheral blood, around 9.3 ml, was the PBMC source. From RNA, the CDR3 regions of TCR beta chains were amplified and sequenced. An opening RT-PCR round employed HTBI primers and preceded a second-round multiplex PCR. A single record per CDR3 protein comes from TCRdb applying MiXCR to the multiplex PCR reads. Of 300,000 to 350,000 distinct CDR3 sequences in the sample, roughly 15% were seen once. Trimming left V 0 bases short and J 5 bases short, with 13 bases between. The CDR3 length is 15 residues. The V gene's germline CDR1 is MNHNS and CDR2 SASEGT.

This chain uses TRBV6-1 with TRBJ1-2; D is ambiguous. The clonotype was recovered from an adult man with Graves' ophthalmopathy. Sequencing was done on a sample of peripheral blood. CDR3 bases: TGTGCCAGCAGTGAAGCGCTTCTGGGGTTTTATGGCTACACCTTC. Translating it yields CASSEALLGFYGYTF.